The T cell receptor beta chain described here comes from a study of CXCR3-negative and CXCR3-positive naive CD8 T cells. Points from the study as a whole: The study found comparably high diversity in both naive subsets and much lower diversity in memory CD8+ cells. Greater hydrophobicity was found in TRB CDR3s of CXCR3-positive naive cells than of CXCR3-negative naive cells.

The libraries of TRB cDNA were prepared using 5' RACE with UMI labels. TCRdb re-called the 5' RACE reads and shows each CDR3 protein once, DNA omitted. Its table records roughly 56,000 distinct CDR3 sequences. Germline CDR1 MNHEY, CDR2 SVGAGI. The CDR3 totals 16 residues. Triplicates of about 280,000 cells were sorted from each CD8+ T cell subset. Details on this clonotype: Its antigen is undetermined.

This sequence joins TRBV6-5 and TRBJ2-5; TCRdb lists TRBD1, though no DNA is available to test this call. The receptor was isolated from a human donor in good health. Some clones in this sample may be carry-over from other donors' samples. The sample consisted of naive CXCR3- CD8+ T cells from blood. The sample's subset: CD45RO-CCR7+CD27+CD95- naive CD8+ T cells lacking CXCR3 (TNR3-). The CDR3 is CASSPPRGEAQETQYF.